This T cell receptor beta chain was retrieved from a study of blood T cell repertoires in COVID-19 (dated by TCRdb to the early 2020s). Concerning the study at large: Collaborator samples came from the United States, Italy and Spain and covered acute and convalescent phases of COVID-19. The material from the prospective study consisted of cDNA or gDNA derived from T cells, B-cell-depleted T cells, or PBMCs. Subjects who had been exposed to COVID-19, were actively infected with it, or had recovered from it provided the deeply sampled blood TCRbeta repertoires that made up the dataset. The repertoires were released in a freely available public database meant as a resource for research on the immune response to SARS-CoV-2. The samples were drawn from two sources: the first 160 participants of the ongoing ImmuneRACE study, and 1,254 subjects contributed by 6 global collaborators. A de-identified subject ID, COVID-19 status, age in years and sex were almost always included in the sample metadata. HLA class I and class II types, where available, came from metadata supplied by the sample provider rather than from assay-based typing.

In the case of this clone: Its antigen is still unknown. No base quality values were provided; no much bigger clone lies one nucleotide off.

Looking up the germline V gene (reference sequence) yields CDR1 SGHNT and CDR2 YYREEE. The germline ends are 23 bases apart after V is trimmed by 4 bases and J by 7 bases. The CDR3 starts with the cysteine, ends with the phenylalanine, and has 16 residues. The DNA shown is the 48-base CDR3, in frame from base 1. In the prospective study, participants were about 18 to 95 years old, resided in 24 geographic areas of the United States, and were enrolled through a virtual design. In the prospective study, cohorts were assigned on the basis of participant-reported clinical history obtained from a screening survey and a study questionnaire. Recovered participants in ImmuneRACE Cohort 3 were defined as having two consecutive negative NP/OP PCR tests, clearance from a healthcare professional, or resolution of symptoms. In the prospective study, whole blood, serum and a nasopharyngeal or oropharyngeal swab were collected from each participant by mobile phlebotomists. Prospective study participants could optionally give additional blood draws and questionnaires over an approximately 2-month period. Before DNA extraction, prospective study blood samples were shipped either frozen or at room temperature.

The paper as a whole reports these results and caveats: The amount of clinical and demographic metadata varied by source and participant and was provided uncurated.

TCRbeta CDR3 regions were amplified from genomic DNA by means of the immunoSEQ Assay, a bias-controlled multiplex PCR. On the authors' methods: The number of nucleated cells in each sample was estimated from the amplification of reference gene primers within the assay. Sequence reads were collapsed and filtered to measure the absolute abundance of every unique TCRbeta CDR3 rearrangement. For each sample, productive Simpson clonality was calculated as the square root of Simpson's diversity index across productive rearrangements. In its TCRdb copy, this immuneACCESS table keeps in-frame sequences only and misses some clones. Where compared with another copy, unresolved V genes explain less than half of these, and the others have no known cause. V and J calls and clone size come straight from that table; D and trimming were deduced from the DNA. The sample table contains more than 150,000 clones; only one count was recorded for roughly 82% of them. Approximately 10% of the sample is held by the ten biggest clonotypes.

The clonotype originates from a man aged 45-65 years who had recovered from COVID-19. The sample was PBMCs or T cells enriched from blood (not recorded which). The receptor chain draws on TRBV5-4 and TRBJ1-2; TRBD1 is possibly the D segment (6 matching bases). In nucleotides, the sequence is TGTGCCAGCAGCGGGAGTTACAGAGGGGGGGTGCGTGGCTACACCTTC. Translated, this is CASSGSYRGGVRGYTF.